The TCR beta chain under discussion was sequenced for a study of T-cell reconstitution after alpha-beta-depleted transplantation in children. General study findings and limits: At one year after transplant, newly produced T cells mostly accounted for T-cell counts and diversity.

This clonotype was picked up many times. Its target is not known. Germline CDR1 is SQVTM and CDR2 is ANQGSEA. This CDR3 contains 13 residues. V was cut by 4 bases and J by 0 bases, with 7 bases left in between. TCRbeta library construction was performed incorporating unique molecular identifiers. TCRdb processed the PCR reads anew with MiXCR; each CDR3 protein has one entry. The table has 600,000 or so distinct CDR3 sequences, 23% seen once. This material consisted of PBMCs, mostly from graft donor cells, taken 360 days after TCRalphabeta/CD19-depleted stem cell transplant. The TCR comes from a boy under three years old who had a stem cell transplant for acute myeloid leukemia, so the T cells may come from the graft donor. The chain is built from TRBV29-1 and TRBJ1-5, with D uncertain. Here the CDR3 reads CSVGNYSNQPQHF. In nucleotides, the CDR3 is TGCAGCGTTGGCAACTATAGCAATCAGCCCCAGCATTTT.